Listed below are T cell receptor beta chains from one sample, sequenced in a study of T cells after yellow fever vaccination. TCRdb reanalysed the 5' RACE reads using MiXCR and keeps one entry per CDR3 protein. The data show 300,000 to 350,000 distinct CDR3 sequences, approximately 4.2% seen once. Specimen: PBMCs, collected 5 days after the yellow fever booster vaccination. Receptors originate from a young man who received the YFV17D yellow fever vaccine. CDR3s include the opening cysteine and the closing phenylalanine or tryptophan. The D gene is left open where the match is weak. Rows give clone size only sometimes, using once, few, many, or a class for an expanded clone.

abundance | j_gene | d_gene | v_gene | CDR3nt | CDR3aa
few | TRBJ1-5 | TRBD1 | TRBV6-2/TRBV6-3 | TGTGCCAGCGGACCGGGACAGAGAAATCAGCCCCAGCATTTT | CASGPGQRNQPQHF
few | TRBJ1-5 | TRBD1 | TRBV5-5 | TGTGCCAGCAGCTCGACAGGGGCCCAGCCCCAGCATTTT | CASSSTGAQPQHF
NA | TRBJ2-4 | NA | TRBV6-5 | TGTGCCAGCAGCTCACATCGGATGCCCAACTCTAACATTCAGTACTTC | CASSSHRMPNSNIQYF
few | TRBJ2-5 | NA | TRBV5-1 | TGCGCCAGCAGCTTGGACAGGGTTGAGACCCAGTACTTC | CASSLDRVETQYF
few | TRBJ2-6 | NA | TRBV5-6 | TGTGCCAGCAGCTTGTGGGGGGGCGCCAGGGGGCTCTCTGGGGCCAACGTCCTGACTTTC | CASSLWGGARGLSGANVLTF
NA | TRBJ1-2 | TRBD1 | TRBV11-2 | TGTGCCAGCAGCTATACAGGGGGCGCGTATGGCTACACCTTC | CASSYTGGAYGYTF
NA | TRBJ1-2 | NA | TRBV7-2 | TGTGCCAGCAGCTTAGCGCCCGCCAGGGGCGATGGCTACACCTTC | CASSLAPARGDGYTF
few | TRBJ1-5 | TRBD1 | TRBV7-8 | TGTGCCAGCAGCATAACAGGGGATCAGCCCCAGCATTTT | CASSITGDQPQHF
few | TRBJ2-1 | NA | TRBV19 | TGTGCCAGTAGTGCGGGACAGACTGAGCAGTTCTTC | CASSAGQTEQFF
few | TRBJ2-7 | NA | TRBV30 | TGTGCCTGGAGTGTAGGATCCGCCCTACGGGCCTACGAGCAGTACTTC | CAWSVGSALRAYEQYF
few | TRBJ2-1 | TRBD1 | TRBV4-3 | TGCGCCAGCAGCCCTTCCGGGACAGGGGGAAACCTTGAGCAGTTCTTC | CASSPSGTGGNLEQFF
few | TRBJ2-1 | NA | TRBV3-1 | TGTGCCAGCAGCCAGGTTTTCCGGGACGAGTACAATGAGCAGTTCTTC | CASSQVFRDEYNEQFF
few | TRBJ2-1 | NA | TRBV7-9 | TGTGCCAGCAGCTTAAGGGGGAACCTCTACAATGAGCAGTTCTTC | CASSLRGNLYNEQFF
many | TRBJ2-7 | TRBD2 | TRBV7-6 | TGTGCCAGCAGTAGGACTAGCGGGGACTCCTACGAGCAGTACTTC | CASSRTSGDSYEQYF